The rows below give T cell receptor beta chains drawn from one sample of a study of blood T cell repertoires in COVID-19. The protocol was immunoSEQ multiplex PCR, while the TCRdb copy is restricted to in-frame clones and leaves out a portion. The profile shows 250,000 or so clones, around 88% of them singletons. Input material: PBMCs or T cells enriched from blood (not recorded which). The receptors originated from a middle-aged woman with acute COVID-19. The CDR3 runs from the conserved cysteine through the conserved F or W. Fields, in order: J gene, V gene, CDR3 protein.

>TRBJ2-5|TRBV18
CASSPGREKETQYF
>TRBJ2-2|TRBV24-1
CATSDLRQGAPGELFF
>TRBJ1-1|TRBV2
CASSRRGTEAFF
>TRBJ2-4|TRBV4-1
CASSPTTGGENIQYF
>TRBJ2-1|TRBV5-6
CASSFRGGADNEQFF
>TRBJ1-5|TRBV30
CAWSPSGGNQPQHF
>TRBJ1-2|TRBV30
CAWTSQRGYTF
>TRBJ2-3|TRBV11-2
CASTPGVKGTDTQYF
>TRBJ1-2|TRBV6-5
CASTATGNYGYTF
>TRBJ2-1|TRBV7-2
CASSLAGVSYNEQFF
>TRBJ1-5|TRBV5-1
CASSSSPNQPQHF
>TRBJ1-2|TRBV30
CAWSAGDYGYTF
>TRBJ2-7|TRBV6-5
CASSYSTGQGTYEQYF
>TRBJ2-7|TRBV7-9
CASSSPWAHNEQYF
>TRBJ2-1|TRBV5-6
CASSLRFGTGGLNEQFF
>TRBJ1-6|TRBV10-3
CAIRDSSSNSPLHF
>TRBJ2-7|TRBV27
CASITRGGGKYEQYF
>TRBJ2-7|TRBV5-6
CASSPPSGGLSEQYF
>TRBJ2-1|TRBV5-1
CASSLGASGPFYNEQFF
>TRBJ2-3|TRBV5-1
CASSVELAGGFGTDTQYF
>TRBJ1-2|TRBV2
CASRGLQDRAYYGYTF
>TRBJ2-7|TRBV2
CASRRTGQSYEQYF
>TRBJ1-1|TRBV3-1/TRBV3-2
CASRPGGVNTEAFF
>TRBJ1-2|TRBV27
CASSTGWNYGYTF
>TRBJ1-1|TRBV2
CASVRGQGGTEAFF
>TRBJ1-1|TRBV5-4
CASRESGRTEAFF
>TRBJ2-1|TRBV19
CASSIEPAVYNEQFF
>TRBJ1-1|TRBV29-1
CSVERGQLPAFF
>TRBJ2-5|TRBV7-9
CASSLAEGHLQETQYF
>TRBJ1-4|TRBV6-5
CASSYSQGRTLFF
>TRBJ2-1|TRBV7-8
CASSLAPGISYNEQFF
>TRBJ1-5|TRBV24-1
CATSDPLEGKNPPQHF
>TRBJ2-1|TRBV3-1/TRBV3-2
CASSQDGRKSSYNEQFF
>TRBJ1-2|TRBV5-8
CASSLAGTGGYGYTF
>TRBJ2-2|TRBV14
CASSQEGPWLAGELFF
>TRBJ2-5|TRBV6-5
CASLKGDPGVTQYF